A selection of T cell receptor beta chains follows, all from one sample in a study of shared clonotypes between healthy human individuals. Profiling relied on immunoSEQ multiplex PCR, and the TCRdb table lists in-frame clones only, not all of them. The table lists around 2.1 million clones, under 95% of them singletons. Sequencing was carried out using naive CD8+ T cells from PBMCs. These receptor sequences come from a man between 18 and 35 years old in good health. Some clones in this sample may be carry-over from other donors' samples. CDR3s include the opening cysteine and the closing phenylalanine or tryptophan. A D gene is named only where the DNA matches it firmly. Clone size is given for some rows only: seen once, a few or many times, or a class if the clone is expanded.

v_call: TRBV28
j_call: TRBJ2-7
clone_size: once
d_call: NA
cdr3_nt: TGTGCCAGCAGTTTTTTTTCTCCAGGGAACACCTACGAGCAGTACTTC
cdr3_aa: CASSFFSPGNTYEQYF

v_call: TRBV27
j_call: TRBJ1-5
clone_size: NA
d_call: TRBD1
cdr3_nt: TGTGCCAGCAGTCCGGGACAGACTTATAGCAATCAGCCCCAGCATTTT
cdr3_aa: CASSPGQTYSNQPQHF

v_call: TRBV5-4
j_call: TRBJ1-4
clone_size: once
d_call: TRBD1
cdr3_nt: TGTGCCAGCAGCTTACGGGCAGGGGGCGATCTGTTTTTT
cdr3_aa: CASSLRAGGDLFF

v_call: TRBV13
j_call: TRBJ1-3
clone_size: NA
d_call: TRBD1
cdr3_nt: TGTGCCAGCCGGGGACAGGTCTCTGGAAACACCATATATTTT
cdr3_aa: CASRGQVSGNTIYF

v_call: TRBV14
j_call: TRBJ1-2
clone_size: NA
d_call: NA
cdr3_nt: TGTGCCAGCAGCCGAGGACCGCCGGCGTATGGCTACACCTTC
cdr3_aa: CASSRGPPAYGYTF

v_call: TRBV5-1
j_call: TRBJ2-2
clone_size: NA
d_call: NA
cdr3_nt: TGCGCCAGCAGCTCAGGGGTTTTTGGCGGGGAGCTGTTTTTT
cdr3_aa: CASSSGVFGGELFF

v_call: TRBV6-1
j_call: TRBJ2-7
clone_size: NA
d_call: TRBD2
cdr3_nt: TGTGCCAGCAGTGAATACCTAGCGGGTTACTACGAGCAGTACTTC
cdr3_aa: CASSEYLAGYYEQYF

v_call: TRBV27
j_call: TRBJ1-2
clone_size: NA
d_call: NA
cdr3_nt: TGTGCCAGCAGTTTGGGACCCACCTCGGACTATGGCTACACCTTC
cdr3_aa: CASSLGPTSDYGYTF

v_call: TRBV4-1
j_call: TRBJ2-7
clone_size: NA
d_call: NA
cdr3_nt: TGCGCCAGCAGCCAAAGACCCTCTGGACGAGGGGTGCAGTACTTC
cdr3_aa: CASSQRPSGRGVQYF

v_call: TRBV28
j_call: TRBJ2-5
clone_size: NA
d_call: TRBD2
cdr3_nt: TGTGCCAGCAGTCCCTTTCTAGCGGAGATAGAGACCCAGTACTTC
cdr3_aa: CASSPFLAEIETQYF

v_call: TRBV28
j_call: TRBJ2-2
clone_size: NA
d_call: NA
cdr3_nt: TGTGCCAGCAGTGGCGACGAGGCGAAGCTGTTTTTT
cdr3_aa: CASSGDEAKLFF

v_call: TRBV7-9
j_call: TRBJ1-2
clone_size: NA
d_call: TRBD1
cdr3_nt: TGTGCCAGCAGCGGGGACAGGGCCAATGGCTACACCTTC
cdr3_aa: CASSGDRANGYTF

v_call: TRBV6-6
j_call: TRBJ2-6
clone_size: NA
d_call: NA
cdr3_nt: TGTGCCAGCAGTTACTCGAGAGGGGCCGGGGCCAACGTCCTGACTTTC
cdr3_aa: CASSYSRGAGANVLTF

v_call: TRBV7-9
j_call: TRBJ1-3
clone_size: NA
d_call: NA
cdr3_nt: TGTGCCAGCAGGGGAGACAGAAACACCATATATTTT
cdr3_aa: CASRGDRNTIYF

v_call: TRBV7-6
j_call: TRBJ2-7
clone_size: NA
d_call: TRBD2
cdr3_nt: TGTGCCAGCAGCTTAATTTCGAGCGGGAGCGACGAGCAGTACTTC
cdr3_aa: CASSLISSGSDEQYF

v_call: TRBV4-1
j_call: TRBJ2-1
clone_size: NA
d_call: NA
cdr3_nt: TGCGCCAGCAGCCTCGGACTACAATACAATGAGCAGTTCTTC
cdr3_aa: CASSLGLQYNEQFF

v_call: TRBV7-3
j_call: TRBJ2-7
clone_size: NA
d_call: TRBD1
cdr3_nt: TGTGCCAGCAGCTTGGCTGGGACAGGGTACGAGCAGTACTTC
cdr3_aa: CASSLAGTGYEQYF

v_call: TRBV18
j_call: TRBJ2-7
clone_size: NA
d_call: NA
cdr3_nt: TGTGCCAGCTCACCGCCGGGGGACCCCTACGAGCAGTACTTC
cdr3_aa: CASSPPGDPYEQYF

v_call: TRBV7-9
j_call: TRBJ1-3
clone_size: NA
d_call: TRBD1
cdr3_nt: TGTGCCAGCCACCGGACAGGGGCCATATATTTT
cdr3_aa: CASHRTGAIYF

v_call: TRBV4-1
j_call: TRBJ2-7
clone_size: NA
d_call: TRBD1
cdr3_nt: TGCGCCAGCAGCCCCCAGGGACAGGGGAGTTACGAGCAGTACTTC
cdr3_aa: CASSPQGQGSYEQYF

v_call: TRBV7-2
j_call: TRBJ2-7
clone_size: NA
d_call: NA
cdr3_nt: TGTGCCAGCAGCTTATTCTCCCAGGTACCTACCTACGAGCAGTACTTC
cdr3_aa: CASSLFSQVPTYEQYF

v_call: TRBV19
j_call: TRBJ1-1
clone_size: NA
d_call: NA
cdr3_nt: TGTGCCAGTAGTAGACAGGAACCGAACACTGAAGCTTTCTTT
cdr3_aa: CASSRQEPNTEAFF

v_call: TRBV14
j_call: TRBJ2-7
clone_size: NA
d_call: NA
cdr3_nt: TGTGCCAGCAGCCAAGATGCGGGTTTTTACGAGCAGTACTTC
cdr3_aa: CASSQDAGFYEQYF

v_call: TRBV6-5
j_call: TRBJ1-4
clone_size: NA
d_call: NA
cdr3_nt: TGTGCCAGCAGTTACTCGAGGTCAGGGAAGGAAAAACTGTTTTTT
cdr3_aa: CASSYSRSGKEKLFF

v_call: TRBV9
j_call: TRBJ1-3
clone_size: NA
d_call: NA
cdr3_nt: TGTGCCAGCAGCGTAGCCGGGGGGAGGGACACCATATATTTT
cdr3_aa: CASSVAGGRDTIYF

v_call: TRBV9
j_call: TRBJ2-2
clone_size: NA
d_call: TRBD2
cdr3_nt: TGTGCCAGCAGCTACCGATTAGCGGGAGGAAACACCGGGGAGCTGTTTTTT
cdr3_aa: CASSYRLAGGNTGELFF

v_call: TRBV29-1
j_call: TRBJ1-5
clone_size: once
d_call: NA
cdr3_nt: TGCAGCGTTCGGACTGGACACCTTGGTTTGGGGCCCCAGCATTTT
cdr3_aa: CSVRTGHLGLGPQHF

v_call: TRBV28
j_call: TRBJ2-2
clone_size: NA
d_call: TRBD2
cdr3_nt: TGTGCCAGCAGCCCAATATTAGGACTAGCGGGAGAAAGAACCGGGGAGCTGTTTTTT
cdr3_aa: CASSPILGLAGERTGELFF

v_call: TRBV6-1
j_call: TRBJ1-5
clone_size: NA
d_call: NA
cdr3_nt: TGTGCCAGCACCCCCCACGGAAGTAGCAATCAGCCCCAGCATTTT
cdr3_aa: CASTPHGSSNQPQHF

v_call: TRBV29-1
j_call: TRBJ1-2
clone_size: NA
d_call: TRBD1
cdr3_nt: TGCAGCGGCATCGGGACAGGGGATAACTATGGCTACACCTTC
cdr3_aa: CSGIGTGDNYGYTF

v_call: TRBV6-1
j_call: TRBJ1-5
clone_size: NA
d_call: NA
cdr3_nt: TGTGCCAGCAGTGAACAGCCCCAGCATTTT
cdr3_aa: CASSEQPQHF

v_call: TRBV7-8
j_call: TRBJ2-7
clone_size: NA
d_call: TRBD1
cdr3_nt: TGTGCCAGCCATCGGGGGACAGGGGGCAACGAGCAGTACTTC
cdr3_aa: CASHRGTGGNEQYF

v_call: TRBV27
j_call: TRBJ2-7
clone_size: NA
d_call: TRBD1
cdr3_nt: TGTGCCAGCAGTCGGGACAGGGGCCACGAGCAGTACTTC
cdr3_aa: CASSRDRGHEQYF

v_call: TRBV9
j_call: TRBJ1-1
clone_size: NA
d_call: NA
cdr3_nt: TGTGCCAGCAGCCCGAGTTCCGGGTTTTGGGGTGAAGCTTTCTTT
cdr3_aa: CASSPSSGFWGEAFF

v_call: TRBV6-4
j_call: TRBJ1-1
clone_size: NA
d_call: TRBD1
cdr3_nt: TGTGCCAGCAGTGACCTCGACAGGGGAGGGACTGAAGCTTTCTTT
cdr3_aa: CASSDLDRGGTEAFF

v_call: TRBV28
j_call: TRBJ2-2
clone_size: NA
d_call: TRBD2
cdr3_nt: TGTGCCAGCAGTTTTCGACTAGCGGGACTCCCCCCCGATATCACCGGGGAGCTGTTTTTT
cdr3_aa: CASSFRLAGLPPDITGELFF

v_call: TRBV10-3
j_call: TRBJ1-1
clone_size: NA
d_call: NA
cdr3_nt: TGTGCCATCAGAACAGGAGGGTCGGGAAACACTGAAGCTTTCTTT
cdr3_aa: CAIRTGGSGNTEAFF

v_call: TRBV9
j_call: TRBJ2-4
clone_size: NA
d_call: NA
cdr3_nt: TGTGCCAGCAGCCCAAGTTCGGACAGAGAGATTCAGTACTTC
cdr3_aa: CASSPSSDREIQYF

v_call: TRBV6-5
j_call: TRBJ2-7
clone_size: NA
d_call: TRBD1
cdr3_nt: TGTGCCAGCAATCAAGGGACAGTGGGAGAGCAGTACTTC
cdr3_aa: CASNQGTVGEQYF

v_call: TRBV11-1
j_call: TRBJ2-7
clone_size: NA
d_call: TRBD2
cdr3_nt: TGTGCCAGCAGCTTACGTCTAGCGGAAGCCTACGAGCAGTACTTC
cdr3_aa: CASSLRLAEAYEQYF

v_call: TRBV6-5
j_call: TRBJ1-1
clone_size: NA
d_call: NA
cdr3_nt: TGTGCCACAGGTGGAAGGGTTGCGACTGAAGCTTTCTTT
cdr3_aa: CATGGRVATEAFF

v_call: TRBV27
j_call: TRBJ2-1
clone_size: NA
d_call: TRBD2
cdr3_nt: TGTGCCAGCAGTCCCTCCCTAGCGGGAGGCCTCAATGAGCAGTTCTTC
cdr3_aa: CASSPSLAGGLNEQFF

v_call: TRBV13
j_call: TRBJ1-1
clone_size: NA
d_call: NA
cdr3_nt: TGTGCCAGCAGCTTAAAGGGGGGGTGGACTGAAGCTTTCTTT
cdr3_aa: CASSLKGGWTEAFF

v_call: TRBV9
j_call: TRBJ2-1
clone_size: NA
d_call: NA
cdr3_nt: TGTGCCAGCAGCGTAGGGAGTAGCGGTAGCAATGAGCAGTTCTTC
cdr3_aa: CASSVGSSGSNEQFF

v_call: TRBV27
j_call: TRBJ1-2
clone_size: NA
d_call: NA
cdr3_nt: TGTGCCAGCAGTTTAGCAGGGAACCATGGCTACACCTTC
cdr3_aa: CASSLAGNHGYTF

v_call: TRBV28
j_call: TRBJ2-2
clone_size: NA
d_call: TRBD1
cdr3_nt: TGTGCCAGCAGTTCGACAGGGGAATCTCCAAACACCGGGGAGCTGTTTTTT
cdr3_aa: CASSSTGESPNTGELFF

v_call: TRBV5-1
j_call: TRBJ1-2
clone_size: NA
d_call: TRBD1
cdr3_nt: TGCGCCAGCAGTTACGGGACAGACTATGGCTACACCTTC
cdr3_aa: CASSYGTDYGYTF

v_call: TRBV11-3
j_call: TRBJ2-7
clone_size: NA
d_call: NA
cdr3_nt: TGTGCCAGCAGCTTAGAGGGATACGAGCAGTACTTC
cdr3_aa: CASSLEGYEQYF

v_call: TRBV7-8
j_call: TRBJ2-3
clone_size: NA
d_call: TRBD2
cdr3_nt: TGTGCCAGCAGCTTAGCCGTAGCGGGAGGACCCACAGATACGCAGTATTTT
cdr3_aa: CASSLAVAGGPTDTQYF

v_call: TRBV27
j_call: TRBJ1-1
clone_size: NA
d_call: NA
cdr3_nt: TGTGCCACACGCAGGGGCGGGGTGGTGAACACTGAAGCTTTCTTT
cdr3_aa: CATRRGGVVNTEAFF

v_call: TRBV9
j_call: TRBJ2-7
clone_size: NA
d_call: NA
cdr3_nt: TGTGCCAGCAGCGTAGGGGACCCCCCCTACGAGCAGTACTTC
cdr3_aa: CASSVGDPPYEQYF

v_call: TRBV7-9
j_call: TRBJ2-1
clone_size: NA
d_call: NA
cdr3_nt: TGTGCCAGCAGCTCTGCTGAGTATGAGCAGTTCTTC
cdr3_aa: CASSSAEYEQFF

v_call: TRBV28
j_call: TRBJ1-2
clone_size: once
d_call: NA
cdr3_nt: TGTGCCAGCAGCACACTCCGCCTGGACAGAAACTATGGCTACACCTTC
cdr3_aa: CASSTLRLDRNYGYTF

v_call: TRBV7-2
j_call: TRBJ2-2
clone_size: once
d_call: NA
cdr3_nt: TGTGCCAGCACCCTGGGGGTCGGGGAGCTGTTTTTT
cdr3_aa: CASTLGVGELFF

v_call: TRBV7-9
j_call: TRBJ2-3
clone_size: NA
d_call: NA
cdr3_nt: TGTGCCAGCAGCTTAGCAGGAGCGGATACGCAGTATTTT
cdr3_aa: CASSLAGADTQYF

v_call: TRBV7-9
j_call: TRBJ2-7
clone_size: NA
d_call: NA
cdr3_nt: TGTGCCAGCAGCTTATCGGTTTACGAGCAGTACTTC
cdr3_aa: CASSLSVYEQYF

v_call: TRBV28
j_call: TRBJ1-2
clone_size: few
d_call: TRBD1
cdr3_nt: TGTGCCAGCATCTCGGACAGGGCCCCCTATGGCTACACCTTC
cdr3_aa: CASISDRAPYGYTF